One TCR beta chain is described in this entry. Its antigen remains unknown. V lost 4 bases to trimming and J lost 0 bases, with 9 bases between them. This CDR3 has 14 residues. Germline CDR1 and CDR2: SGHVS and FQNEAQ. The table came from immunoSEQ multiplex PCR; TCRdb's copy has only in-frame clones and leaves some out. This table holds about 69,000 clones, around 90% found once. Stated time point: week 35, safety follow-up. Vaccination comprised doses that each held 300 ug of mutant IDH1 20-mer peptide, plus topical imiquimod. Across weeks 1, 3, 5, 7, 11, 15, 19 and 23, patients received a vaccination each time, eight in all. This sample was included in a study of a mutant IDH1 vaccine in newly diagnosed glioma. Study overall: Vaccines were begun 4-6 weeks after radiotherapy alone, or with temozolomide cycles. Patients under treatment included approximately 60% males and about 40% females and had a mean age of around 43 years.

Points from the study as a whole: Around 93% of patients showed vaccine-induced immune responses across multiple MHC alleles.

The J gene is TRBJ1-1, the V gene TRBV7-8, with unresolved D. This specimen consisted of PBMCs, obtained from a glioma patient whose treatment included an IDH1 peptide vaccine. The origin of this receptor is a man aged 25 to 40 with glioma. CDR3 protein: CASSSQILNTEAFF. The CDR3 coding sequence is TGTGCCAGCAGCTCACAGATATTGAACACTGAAGCTTTCTTT. Filled out from reference TRBV7-8 and TRBJ1-1, the complete variable domain reads GAGVSQSPRYKVAKRGQDVALRCDPISGHVSLFWYQQALGQGPEFLTYFQNEAQLDKSGLPSDRFFAERPEGSVSTLKIQRTQQEDSAVYLCASSSQILNTEAFFGQGTRLTVV.